This T cell receptor beta chain derives from a study of shared clonotypes between healthy human individuals. This clone was found many times. The CDR3 sequence is 14 residues long. The germline CDR1 and CDR2 sequences are KGHSH and LQKENI. Trimming took 8 bases from V and 0 from J, leaving 13 bases between them. The repertoire was sequenced with immunoSEQ multiplex PCR; TCRdb's copy has only in-frame clones and lacks some. The sample shows about half a million clones, roughly three quarters of them seen only once. The rearrangement uses TRBV18 and TRBJ1-1, with D unclear. Sequenced: PBMCs. The TCR sequence derives from a woman in her thirties or forties in good health. Some clones in this sample may be carry-over from other donors' samples. The CDR3 bases are TGTGCCAGCACTCCAGAAGGGTTGAACACTGAAGCTTTCTTT. Translated, it gives CASTPEGLNTEAFF. Full variable domain (outside the CDR3, taken from reference TRBV18 and TRBJ1-1): NAGVMQNPRHLVRRRGQEARLRCSPMKGHSHVYWYRQLPEEGLKFMVYLQKENIIDESGMPKERFSAEFPKEGPSILRIQQVVRGDSAAYFCASTPEGLNTEAFFGQGTRLTVV.